This T cell receptor (beta chain) was observed in a study of vaccination effects on CD4 cells after COVID-19. On the study more broadly: Each person got two doses of an mRNA SARS-CoV-2 vaccine, BNT162b2 or mRNA-1273. Study findings and constraints: Marked clonal contraction was seen late after vaccination (in both infection- and vaccine-induced clones).

The data were produced by immunoSEQ multiplex PCR, yet TCRdb's version contains in-frame clones alone and is incomplete. The data contain 60,000 to 65,000 clones, roughly 75% of them singletons. Antigen-specific CD4+ T cells expanded by the ViraFEST assay with viral peptide pools were then sequenced. Culturing for around ten days preceded CD4+ T cell isolation. Having tested negative for nucleocapsid antibodies, the vaccine recipients showed no prior SARS-CoV-2 infection. The culture medium for two million PBMC per well included roughly 10 IU/ml IL-2 and around 10 ug/ml peptides. A half-volume exchange with IL-2 medium occurred on days 3 and 7. J gave up 7 bases and V 5 bases, and 12 bases lay outside the gene matches. The CDR3 loop spans 15 amino acids. Germline CDR1 and CDR2: SGHAT and FQNNGV. Comment on this clone: Its antigen is undetermined.

The chain joins TRBV11-2 to TRBJ2-5; 8 bases are a match to TRBD2. The sample was CD4+ T cells from PBMCs cultured with HCoV-OC43 spike peptides, taken before COVID-19 vaccination. The subset was: HCoV-OC43 spike overlapping peptide pool stimulation. This TCR was recovered from a human donor who received a COVID-19 vaccine. CDR3 protein: CASSPVGGAGGTQYF. The CDR3 coding sequence is TGTGCCAGCAGCCCGGTGGGCGGGGCGGGAGGGACCCAGTACTTC. Using reference TRBV11-2 and TRBJ2-5 for the parts outside the CDR3, the full variable domain is EAGVAQSPRYKIIEKRQSVAFWCNPISGHATLYWYQQILGQGPKLLIQFQNNGVVDDSQLPKDRFSAERLKGVDSTLKIQPAKLEDSAVYLCASSPVGGAGGTQYFGPGTRLLVL.